This is a list of T cell receptor beta chains from one sample in a study of CD8 T cells in Susac syndrome. MiXCR, applied by TCRdb to the immunoSEQ multiplex PCR reads, yields one record per CDR3 protein. The data show about 400,000 distinct CDR3 sequences, with 75% to 90% seen just once and about 0.12% held by the top ten. Sequenced input: CD8+ T cells from PBMCs. These receptors originate from a human donor with multiple sclerosis. Each CDR3 is given with its conserved first and last residue. The D gene is left open where the match is weak. Rows give clone size only sometimes, using once, few, many, or a class for an expanded clone.

>TRBD2|.|TRBJ2-1|TRBV5-1
CASSFTSESSYNEQFF
>.|.|TRBJ1-2|TRBV27
CASSWSKSSYGYTF
>TRBD1|once|TRBJ2-7|TRBV27
CASRAGGAPSYEQYF
>.|.|TRBJ1-5|TRBV28
CASSTSVETLDNQPQHF
>.|.|TRBJ1-1|TRBV30
CAWSSDMNTEAFF
>TRBD2|.|TRBJ2-7|TRBV6-5
CASSYCSLAGCEQYF
>TRBD1|.|TRBJ1-4|TRBV7-6
CASSARGTGLNEKLFF
>.|.|TRBJ1-1|TRBV2
CATIRSENGEAFF
>.|.|TRBJ1-2|TRBV30
CASDLGGDGYTF
>.|.|TRBJ2-2|TRBV19
CASSIMVRTGELFF
>TRBD1|once|TRBJ1-1|TRBV25-1
CASRQGGANTEAFF
>.|.|TRBJ1-1|TRBV7-3
CASSPDGTAPTEAFF
>.|.|TRBJ2-1|TRBV28
CASSFAATPYNEQFF
>TRBD1|few|TRBJ2-7|TRBV6-1
CASTPIGDSSYEQYF
>.|.|TRBJ1-5|TRBV6-6
CASSYGGWSGLNF
>.|.|TRBJ1-2|TRBV7-6
CASSLGGLSYGYTF
>.|.|TRBJ2-7|TRBV29-1
CSVGPGPYVEQYF
>TRBD1|.|TRBJ1-1|TRBV18
CASSPHGTGSNTEAFF
>.|.|TRBJ1-1|TRBV6-5
CASSFYWGGQAGRYVEAFF
>.|.|TRBJ2-1|TRBV30
CAWSVDLLADLQFF
>TRBD2|.|TRBJ2-7|TRBV6-5
CASKGGAGGPSEQYF
>.|.|TRBJ1-3|TRBV29-1
CSVMIDSGNTIYF
>.|.|TRBJ1-1|TRBV27
CASQNPGINTEAFF
>.|.|TRBJ2-7|TRBV2
CASKNIESYEQYF
>.|.|TRBJ2-7|TRBV5-6
CASNVITRGEQYF
>.|.|TRBJ2-7|TRBV7-6
CASSAASIYEQYF
>TRBD1|.|TRBJ1-5|TRBV12-5
CASGLRLTGGPTQPQHF
>.|.|TRBJ2-3|TRBV12-3/TRBV12-4
CASSLGRRGAGGDTQYF
>.|few|TRBJ1-1|TRBV5-4
CASSFRGGGTEAFF
>.|.|TRBJ2-1|TRBV11-1
CASSPATASYNEQFF
>.|.|TRBJ2-5|TRBV29-1
CSVGRPMDF
>.|.|TRBJ1-3|TRBV6-5
CASSYEYQGNKRSGNTIYF
>.|.|TRBJ1-2|TRBV3-1
CASSQRRGTSSFYGYTF
>.|few|TRBJ2-6|TRBV5-5
CASSDGTSGANVLTF
>.|.|TRBJ2-4|TRBV28
CASSPGFRDLNRKGYF
>.|few|TRBJ2-3|TRBV6-2/TRBV6-3
CASSYFEGTDTQYF
>.|.|TRBJ1-2|TRBV6-5
CASSYGQIYGYTF
>.|.|TRBJ2-2|TRBV7-2
CASSLPSGANTGELFF
>TRBD2|once|TRBJ2-1|TRBV5-4
CASAGVTDEQFF
>.|.|TRBJ2-7|TRBV6-1
CASSEGQDREGNYEQYF
>.|.|TRBJ2-5|TRBV25-1
CASIGPETETQYF
>.|few|TRBJ2-1|TRBV7-8
CASSLEGKLEQFF
>TRBD1|.|TRBJ1-5|TRBV28
CASSYTGGEQPQHF
>.|.|TRBJ1-2|TRBV6-5
CASSYGSADANYGYTF
>TRBD1|.|TRBJ1-2|TRBV12-5
CASGSRQGINYGYTF
>.|.|TRBJ1-1|TRBV15
CATSSLGLTEAFF
>TRBD1|.|TRBJ1-1|TRBV28
CASSYWDRGTEAFF
>TRBD2|.|TRBJ2-7|TRBV19
CATGTGTSSYEQYF
>.|.|TRBJ1-5|TRBV20-1
CSASPVGEGNQPQHF
>.|.|TRBJ2-7|TRBV27
CASSQRGVFDEQYF
>.|.|TRBJ1-1|TRBV7-9
CASSRRGHINTEAFF
>TRBD2|.|TRBJ2-2|TRBV2
CASSEETSGRRTGELFF
>.|once|TRBJ1-2|TRBV6-4
CASSESWGGYGYTF
>TRBD1|many|TRBJ2-7|TRBV7-9
CASSQEEGQAYEQYF
>TRBD2|.|TRBJ2-7|TRBV7-9
CASNSSGEGNEQYF
>.|once|TRBJ2-2|TRBV4-1
CASSQGPEGTGELFF
>.|.|TRBJ2-2|TRBV5-4
CASSLIPNTGELFF
>TRBD2|few|TRBJ2-1|TRBV27
CASSPGTSGIYEQFF